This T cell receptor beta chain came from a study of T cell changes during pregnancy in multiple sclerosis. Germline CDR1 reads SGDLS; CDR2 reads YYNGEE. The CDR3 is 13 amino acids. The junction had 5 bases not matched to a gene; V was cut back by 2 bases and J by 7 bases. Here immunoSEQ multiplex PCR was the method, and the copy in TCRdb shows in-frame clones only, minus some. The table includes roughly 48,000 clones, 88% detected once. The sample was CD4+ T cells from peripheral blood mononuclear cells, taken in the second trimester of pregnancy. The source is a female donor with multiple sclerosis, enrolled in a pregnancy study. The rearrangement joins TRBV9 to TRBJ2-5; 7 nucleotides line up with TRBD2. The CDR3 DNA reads TGTGCCAGCAGCGTCGGACTAGTAGGGACCCAGTACTTC. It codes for CASSVGLVGTQYF.